This T cell receptor (beta chain) was profiled in a study of T-cell reconstitution after alpha-beta-depleted transplantation in children. This clonotype was found a few times. A TCRbeta library incorporating unique molecular identifiers was prepared. TCRdb used MiXCR to reprocess the PCR reads, holding one entry per CDR3 protein. Of around 480,000 distinct CDR3 sequences in the sample, around a third were seen once. Sequencing was performed on PBMCs from the stem cell graft donor, taken from the stem cell graft. The source is a human donor who donated a stem cell graft to a child with aplastic anemia.

The CDR3 DNA reads as TGCGCCAGCAGCTTTGGACTAGCGGGATCGGGCGAGCAGTACTTC. Translation gives CASSFGLAGSGEQYF. The chain uses TRBV5-1 and TRBJ2-7; 12 bases are shared with TRBD2. V gave up 2 bases and J gave up 6 bases; unmatched junction bases: 6. CDR1 and CDR2 from the germline V gene are SGHRS and YFSETQ. The CDR3 is 15 amino acids.